One sample yielded the 15 T cell receptor beta chains listed below, sequenced in a study of cytomegalovirus exposure and HLA in healthy donors. The PCR had 60 Vbeta and 13 Jbeta primers. Sequencing used immunoSEQ multiplex PCR; TCRdb keeps in-frame clones, though not all of them. The sample lists about 130,000 clones; roughly 80% were seen once. The sequencing sample was made of PBMCs. These receptors were obtained from a man aged 25-45 years in good health and CMV-seronegative.

Note on this clone: Mismatch with germline at one junction end may stem from a read error. The chain carries TRBV7-9 and TRBJ1-4; D is unclear. CDR1 and CDR2 from the germline V gene are SEHNR and FQNEAQ (reference sequence). The CDR3 length is 15 residues. This chain's CDR3 is CASSLDSGFNEKLLF. DNA of the CDR3: TGTGCCAGCAGCTTAGATTCGGGATTTAATGAAAAACTGCTTTTT.

V gene TRBV7-9 combines with J gene TRBJ2-3; 12 bases agree with TRBD2. The CDR3 is 15 amino acids. The germline V gene has CDR1 SEHNR and CDR2 FQNEAQ (reference sequence). J was trimmed by 4 bases and V by 8 bases; bases with no gene match: 7. CDR3 in DNA: TGTGCCAGCTCTAGCGGGAGGGCGGGAGCAGATACGCAGTATTTT. Its protein product is CASSSGRAGADTQYF.

The CDR3: CASSLEVGGNWDTEAFF. Here the CDR3 DNA reads TGTGCCAGCAGCTTAGAGGTTGGGGGCAATTGGGACACTGAAGCTTTCTTT. V is TRBV7-2 and J is TRBJ1-1, with D tentatively TRBD1 (6 bases). CDR1 is SGHTA and CDR2 is FQGNSA in the germline V gene. The length of the CDR3 is 17 residues. V was pared by 1 base and J by 3 bases, with 18 bases between. Full variable domain (remainder filled in from reference TRBV7-2 and TRBJ1-1): GAGVSQSPSNKVTEKGKDVELRCDPISGHTALYWYRQSLGQGLEFLIYFQGNSAPDKSGLPSDRFSAERTGGSVSTLTIQRTQQEDSAVYLCASSLEVGGNWDTEAFFGQGTRLTVV.

This rearrangement joins TRBV9 to TRBJ2-1, with 9 bases aligning to TRBD2. Germline assignment: CDR1 SGDLS and CDR2 YYNGEE. Trimming took 0 bases from V and 6 from J; bases not matched to a gene: 10. The CDR3 has 17 residues. The CDR3 nucleotides are TGTGCCAGCAGCGTAGGGAATAGCGGGAGCCGATTCAATGAGCAGTTCTTC. The encoded protein is CASSVGNSGSRFNEQFF.

V usage is TRBV7-9 and J usage is TRBJ1-2; D may be TRBD1 (6 bases). The CDR3 extends over 15 amino acids. Germline V CDR1 and CDR2: SEHNR, FQNEAQ (reference sequence). The V gene lost 5 bases and the J gene lost 2 bases, with 15 bases spanning the gap. CDR3 DNA: TGTGCCAGCAGCCTTGGACAGATCTACAACTATGGCTACACCTTC. It codes for CASSLGQIYNYGYTF.

The rearrangement uses TRBV30 and TRBJ2-5, with D perhaps matching TRBD2 (6 bases). CDR1 and CDR2 from the germline V gene are GTSNPN and SVGIG (reference sequence). CDR3 size: 13 residues. Trimming shortened V by 2 bases and J by 2 bases, and 9 bases separated the two germline ends. The CDR3, as DNA: TGTGCCTGGAGTATCCTAGCGCAAGAGACCCAGTACTTC. This codes for CAWSILAQETQYF.

V gene TRBV15 combines with J gene TRBJ2-5, with 9 bases lining up with TRBD2. Losses at the gene ends were 6 bases for V and 5 bases for J; bases not matched to a gene: 10. The CDR3 loop spans 15 amino acids. Germline V lookup: CDR1 LNHNV, CDR2 YYDKDF (reference sequence). CDR3 in amino acids: CATSSGTSRSETQYF. CDR3 nucleotide sequence: TGTGCCACCAGTTCCGGGACTAGCCGATCGGAGACCCAGTACTTC. The whole variable domain, remainder taken from reference TRBV15 and TRBJ2-5, is DAMVIQNPRYQVTQFGKPVTLSCSQTLNHNVMYWYQQKSSQAPKLLFHYYDKDFNNEADTPDNFQSRRPNTSFCFLDIRSPGLGDTAMYLCATSSGTSRSETQYFGPGTRLLVL.

This clone has more than one count but fewer than ten. The chain has TRBV28 and TRBJ1-3; D might be TRBD1 (6 bases). Germline loops: CDR1 MDHEN, CDR2 SYDVKM. V gave up 5 bases and J gave up 4 bases, with 18 bases separating them. CDR3 length: 16 residues. The CDR3 DNA sequence: TGTGCCAGCAGTCCGTGGACAGATATGGTAGGAAACACCATATATTTT. Translated: CASSPWTDMVGNTIYF.

V and J are TRBV7-2 and TRBJ2-5; no clear D gene. This CDR3 region has 14 residues. Trimming removed 3 bases from V and 5 bases from J, with 13 bases in between. Germline V gene lookup returns CDR1 SGHTA and CDR2 FQGNSA. This CDR3 reads CASSFGLPEETQYF. CDR3 DNA sequence: TGTGCCAGCAGCTTCGGCTTACCGGAGGAGACCCAGTACTTC.

The chain joins TRBV6-5 to TRBJ2-1; 7 nucleotides match TRBD1. The length of the CDR3 is 16 residues. V shed 2 bases, J shed 1 base, and the junction held 5 bases outside the gene matches. Germline CDR1 reads MNHEY; CDR2 reads SVGAGI. CDR3 region: CASSYLQGRSYNEQFF. DNA of the CDR3: TGTGCCAGCAGTTACCTACAGGGGAGATCCTACAATGAGCAGTTCTTC.

V gene TRBV28 combines with J gene TRBJ2-7; 9 bases agree with TRBD1. Germline V gives CDR1 MDHEN, CDR2 SYDVKM. Germline trimming cut 8 bases from V and 4 bases from J; bases unmatched to any gene: 6. CDR3 length: 13 amino acids. The CDR3: CASSGTGHYEQYF. In DNA form, the CDR3 reads TGTGCCAGCTCCGGGACAGGGCATTACGAGCAGTACTTC.

The V gene is TRBV30, the J gene TRBJ2-2, with D tentatively TRBD2 (6 bases). Germline V gives CDR1 GTSNPN, CDR2 SVGIG (reference sequence). With 1 base removed from V and 7 bases from J, the gap between germline ends came to 7 bases. The CDR3 extends over 12 amino acids. The CDR3 here is CAWSAGLGELFF. In DNA, the CDR3 is TGTGCCTGGAGTGCGGGACTCGGGGAGCTGTTTTTT.

The CDR3 here is CASRSSGSSYNEQFF. For the CDR3, the DNA is TGTGCCAGCAGGAGTAGCGGGAGCTCCTACAATGAGCAGTTCTTC. The chain links TRBV6-5 to TRBJ2-1; TRBD2 matches 9 bases. The V and J ends lost 6 bases and 0 bases, in that order; junction bases with no gene match: 3. CDR3 size: 15 residues. Germline CDR1 and CDR2: MNHEY and SVGAGI.

The genes are TRBV28 and TRBJ2-7; 7 bases match TRBD2. The germline gives CDR1 MDHEN, CDR2 SYDVKM. CDR3 size: 15 residues. V lost 3 bases to trimming and J lost 0 bases; unmatched junction nucleotides: 5. CDR3 sequence (DNA): TGTGCCAGCAGTTTGACTAGCCAGAGCTCCTACGAGCAGTACTTC. Translating gives CASSLTSQSSYEQYF.

The sample holds one count of this clone. The DNA of the CDR3 is TGTGCCAGCAGCTTAGATCCGGTGAACACTGAAGCTTTCTTT. Translated, it gives CASSLDPVNTEAFF. This sequence joins TRBV7-2 and TRBJ1-1; D is ambiguous. The CDR3 length is 14 residues. V was clipped by 1 base and J by 0 bases, with 6 bases between them. The germline gives CDR1 SGHTA, CDR2 FQGNSA. Based on the CDR3 plus reference TRBV7-2 and TRBJ1-1, the full variable domain is GAGVSQSPSNKVTEKGKDVELRCDPISGHTALYWYRQSLGQGLEFLIYFQGNSAPDKSGLPSDRFSAERTGGSVSTLTIQRTQQEDSAVYLCASSLDPVNTEAFFGQGTRLTVV.